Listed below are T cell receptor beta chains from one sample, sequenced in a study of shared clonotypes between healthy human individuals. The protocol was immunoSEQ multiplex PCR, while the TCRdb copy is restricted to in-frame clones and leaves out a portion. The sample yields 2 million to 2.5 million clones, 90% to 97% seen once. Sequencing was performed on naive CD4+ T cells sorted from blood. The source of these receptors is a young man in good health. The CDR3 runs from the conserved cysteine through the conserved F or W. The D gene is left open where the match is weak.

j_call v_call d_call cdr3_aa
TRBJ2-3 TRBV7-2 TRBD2 CASSLAGYTDTQYF
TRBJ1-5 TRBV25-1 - CASSETGLGQPQHF
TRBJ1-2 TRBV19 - CASSPTDRAPTYGYTF
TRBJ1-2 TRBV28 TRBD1 CASSPATGENGYTF
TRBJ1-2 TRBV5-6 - CASSSKYVPEAYGYTF
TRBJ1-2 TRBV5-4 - CASSLGSNYGYTF
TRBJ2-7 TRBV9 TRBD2 CASSKVGGLALYEQYF
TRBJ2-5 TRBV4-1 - CANSHSPAGREETQYF
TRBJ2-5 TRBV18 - CASSQRLQETQYF
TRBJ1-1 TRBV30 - CAWSWDGGTEAFF
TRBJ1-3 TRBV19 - CASRGGISGNTIYF
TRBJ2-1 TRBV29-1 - CSVSRWGASNFNEQFF
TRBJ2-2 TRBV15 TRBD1 CATSRGTGTGHAGELFF
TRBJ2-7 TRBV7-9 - CASSPTTGINYEQYF
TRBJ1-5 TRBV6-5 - CASRRGGLGHQPQHF
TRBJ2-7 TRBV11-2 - CASSVELGVRGYF
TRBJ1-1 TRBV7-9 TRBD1 CASSLSPGQGLTEAFF
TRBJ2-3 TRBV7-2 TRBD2 CASSLMAGGDTQYF
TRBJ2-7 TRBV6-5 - CVSGRKYEQYF
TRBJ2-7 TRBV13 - CASSSARLADEQYF
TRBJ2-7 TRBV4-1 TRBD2 CASSQEGNSGGFSEQYF
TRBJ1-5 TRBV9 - CASSRGAGDSNQPQHF
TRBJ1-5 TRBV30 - CAWSGGTAPLSNQPQHF
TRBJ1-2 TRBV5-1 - CASSLQVLSDGYTF
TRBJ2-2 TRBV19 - CASSITSPATGELFF
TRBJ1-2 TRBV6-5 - CASRPTGPRGYTF
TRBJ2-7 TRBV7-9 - CASSLTLYEQYF
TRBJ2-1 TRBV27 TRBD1 CASNKLGQGENEQFF
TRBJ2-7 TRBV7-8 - CASSGVVAYSEQYF
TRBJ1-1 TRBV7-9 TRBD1 CASSSTGGDDTEAFF
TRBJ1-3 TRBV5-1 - CASSLGSGLDSGNTIYF
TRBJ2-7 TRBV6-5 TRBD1 CASSLGQAEQYF
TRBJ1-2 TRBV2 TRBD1 CASWTGGLGYTF
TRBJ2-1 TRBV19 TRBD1 CASRAGQGYNEQFF
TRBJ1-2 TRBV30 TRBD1 CAWTGTGRGYTF
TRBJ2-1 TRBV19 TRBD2 CASSNPGLAGTQFF
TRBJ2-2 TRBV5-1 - CASRSSSMMESTGELFF
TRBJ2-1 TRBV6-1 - CASSDRGRNEQFF
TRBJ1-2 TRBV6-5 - CASSGWGGYGYTF
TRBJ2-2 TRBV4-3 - CASSRGGLDTGELFF
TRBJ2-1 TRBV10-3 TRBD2 CAISETSGSHEQFF
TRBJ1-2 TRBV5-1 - CASSLDRASGYTF
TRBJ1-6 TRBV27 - CASSLTRENYNSPLHF
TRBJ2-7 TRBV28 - CASAGGEQYF
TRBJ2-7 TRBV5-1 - CASSLAPQEFAYEQYF
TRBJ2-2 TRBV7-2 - CASSLGQGNTGELFF
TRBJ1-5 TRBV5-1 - CASSWVEWGSDQPQHF
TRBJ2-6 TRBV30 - CAWSQGPHTGANVLTF
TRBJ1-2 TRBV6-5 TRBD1 CASSYGTANYGYTF
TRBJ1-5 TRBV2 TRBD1 CASSRDRAPNQPQHF
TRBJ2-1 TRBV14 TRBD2 CASSQDRGLAGDGEQFF
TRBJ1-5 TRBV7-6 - CASSLAEGFGNQPQHF
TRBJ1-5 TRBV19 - CASSPPPAGQPQHF
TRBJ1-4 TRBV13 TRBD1 CASSLGAGGEKLFF
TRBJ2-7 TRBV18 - CASSLETGNAYEQYF
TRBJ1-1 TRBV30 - CAWSVAALNTEAFF